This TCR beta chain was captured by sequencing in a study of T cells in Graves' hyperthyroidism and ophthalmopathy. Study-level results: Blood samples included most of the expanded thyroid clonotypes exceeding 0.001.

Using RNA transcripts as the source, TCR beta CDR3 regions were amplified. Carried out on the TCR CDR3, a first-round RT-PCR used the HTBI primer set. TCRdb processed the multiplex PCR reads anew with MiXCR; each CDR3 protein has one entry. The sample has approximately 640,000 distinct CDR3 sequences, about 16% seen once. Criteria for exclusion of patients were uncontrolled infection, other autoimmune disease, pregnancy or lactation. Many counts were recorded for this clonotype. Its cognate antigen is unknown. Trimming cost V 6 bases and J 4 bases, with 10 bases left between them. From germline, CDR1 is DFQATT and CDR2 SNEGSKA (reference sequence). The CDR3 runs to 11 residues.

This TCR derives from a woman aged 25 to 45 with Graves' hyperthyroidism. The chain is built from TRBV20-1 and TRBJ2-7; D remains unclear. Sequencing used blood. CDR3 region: CSAQTFYEQYF. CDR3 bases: TGCAGTGCCCAGACTTTTTACGAGCAGTACTTC.